This T cell receptor (beta chain) came from a study of shared clonotypes between healthy human individuals. At the level of the study: Every donor yielded three CD4 naive, three CD4 memory, two CD8 naive and one CD8 memory plate.

General observations from the study: Few donors limited the genetic and exposure-history diversity represented. Sampling used blood alone; tissue repertoires probably differ.

The CDR3 extends over 14 amino acids. CDR1 MNHEY and CDR2 SVGAGI come from the germline V gene. V was cut by 7 bases and J by 3 bases, with 13 bases left in between. CD45RA-negative memory and CD45RA+ naive subsets were split from the CD4+ cells. Assay: immunoSEQ multiplex PCR; the TCRdb copy retains only in-frame clones and omits some. This sample has over 2 million clones, with roughly 94% found just once. A remark on this clone: The antigen remains unidentified.

The sequence came from a man younger than 30 in good health. Specimen: naive CD4+ T cells sorted from blood. Subset of the sample: CD45RA+ positively selected. The V gene is TRBV6-5, the J gene TRBJ1-5; the D gene is possibly TRBD1 (5 bases). DNA for the CDR3: TGTGCCAGCACATTAGGGGAGGCCAATCAGCCCCAGCATTTT. Protein product: CASTLGEANQPQHF.